This TCR beta chain was observed in a study of cytomegalovirus exposure and HLA in healthy donors. Study-wide context: Most genotyped donors, over 70% of 300 to 400, had Caucasian-associated genetic ancestry. Overall study findings and caveats: In a later analysis, CMV-associated beta chains were mostly HLA-associated, it appeared. In a later analysis, specific HLA alleles were associated with 16,000 or so TCR beta sequences at a 0.05 false discovery rate.

The study ran its PCR with 60 Vbeta and 13 Jbeta primers. Profiling relied on immunoSEQ multiplex PCR, and the TCRdb table lists in-frame clones only, not all of them. The repertoire holds roughly 120,000 clones, with around 70% as singletons. CDR1 and CDR2 (germline): SQVTM, ANQGSEA. The V and J ends lost 7 bases and 2 bases respectively, with 11 bases between them. The CDR3 runs 12 residues. As to this clone: Its target is not known.

The V and J genes are TRBV29-1 and TRBJ2-5; D might be TRBD2 (6 bases). The sequence derives from a woman in her sixties or seventies in good health and CMV-seropositive. The source material was PBMCs. CDR3 residues: CSDIRGQETQYF. CDR3 DNA sequence: TGCAGCGATATCCGGGGGCAAGAGACCCAGTACTTC.